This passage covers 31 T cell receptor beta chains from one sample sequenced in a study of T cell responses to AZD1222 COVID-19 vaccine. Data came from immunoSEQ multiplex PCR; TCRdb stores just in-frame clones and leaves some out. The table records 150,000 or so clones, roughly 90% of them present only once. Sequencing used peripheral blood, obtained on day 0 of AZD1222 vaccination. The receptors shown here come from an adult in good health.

The CDR3 loop is CATSASGTGGVLETQYF. CDR3 bases: TGTGCCACCAGTGCGAGCGGGACAGGGGGGGTTTTGGAGACCCAGTACTTC. V usage is TRBV15 and J usage is TRBJ2-5; TRBD1 matches 11 bases. Per the germline V gene, CDR1 is LNHNV and CDR2 is YYDKDF (reference sequence). V lost 6 bases, J lost 5 bases, and 14 bases stayed unmatched. The CDR3 contains 17 residues.

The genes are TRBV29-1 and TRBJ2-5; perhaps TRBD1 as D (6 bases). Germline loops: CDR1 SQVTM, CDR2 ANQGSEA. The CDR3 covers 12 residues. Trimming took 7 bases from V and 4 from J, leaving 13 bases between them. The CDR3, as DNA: TGCAGCGCGGCAGGACAGTTAGAGACCCAGTACTTC. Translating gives CSAAGQLETQYF.

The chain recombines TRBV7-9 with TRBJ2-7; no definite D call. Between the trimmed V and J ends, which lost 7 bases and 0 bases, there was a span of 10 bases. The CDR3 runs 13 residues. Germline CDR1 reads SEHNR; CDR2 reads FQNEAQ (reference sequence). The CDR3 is CASISLASYEQYF. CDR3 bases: TGTGCCAGCATTTCCTTGGCCTCCTACGAGCAGTACTTC.

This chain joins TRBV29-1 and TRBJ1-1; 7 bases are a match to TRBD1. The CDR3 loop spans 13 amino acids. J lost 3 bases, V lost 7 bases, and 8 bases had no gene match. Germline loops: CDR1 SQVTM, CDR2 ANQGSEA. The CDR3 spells CSAPGGGDTEAFF. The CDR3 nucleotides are TGCAGCGCTCCAGGGGGAGGAGACACTGAAGCTTTCTTT. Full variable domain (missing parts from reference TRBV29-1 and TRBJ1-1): SAVISQKPSRDICQRGTSLTIQCQVDSQVTMMFWYRQQPGQSLTLIATANQGSEATYESGFVIDKFPISRPNLTFSTLTVSNMSPEDSSIYLCSAPGGGDTEAFFGQGTRLTVV.

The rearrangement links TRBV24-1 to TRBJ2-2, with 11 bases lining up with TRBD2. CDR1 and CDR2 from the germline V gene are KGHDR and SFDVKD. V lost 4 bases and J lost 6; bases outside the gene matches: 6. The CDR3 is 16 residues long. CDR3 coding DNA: TGTGCCACCAGTGACCAGACTAGCGGGGCCGCCGGGGAGCTGTTTTTT. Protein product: CATSDQTSGAAGELFF.

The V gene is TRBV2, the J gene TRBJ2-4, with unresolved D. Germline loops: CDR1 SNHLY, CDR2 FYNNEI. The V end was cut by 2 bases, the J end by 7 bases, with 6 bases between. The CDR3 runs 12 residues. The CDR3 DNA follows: TGTGCCAGCAGTGAAAACGGGAACATTCAGTACTTC. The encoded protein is CASSENGNIQYF.

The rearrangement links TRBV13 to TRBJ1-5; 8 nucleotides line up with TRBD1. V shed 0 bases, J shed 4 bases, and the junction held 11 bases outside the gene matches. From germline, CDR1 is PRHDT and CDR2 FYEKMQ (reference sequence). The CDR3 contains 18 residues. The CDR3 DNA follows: TGTGCCAGCAGCTTAGGCCTTGCCGGACAGGGAGGAAATCAGCCCCAGCATTTT. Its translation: CASSLGLAGQGGNQPQHF.

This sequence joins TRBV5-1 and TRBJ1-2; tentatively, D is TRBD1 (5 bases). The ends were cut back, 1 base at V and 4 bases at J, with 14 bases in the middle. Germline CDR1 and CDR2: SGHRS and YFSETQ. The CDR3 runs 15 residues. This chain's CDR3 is CASSLSQTDPYGYTF. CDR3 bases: TGCGCCAGCAGCTTGTCGCAGACAGACCCCTATGGCTACACCTTC.

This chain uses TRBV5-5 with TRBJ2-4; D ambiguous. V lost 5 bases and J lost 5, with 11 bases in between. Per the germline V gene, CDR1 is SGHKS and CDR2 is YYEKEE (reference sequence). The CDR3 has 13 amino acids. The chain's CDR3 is CASRQYFQNIQYF. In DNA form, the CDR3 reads TGTGCCAGCAGGCAGTATTTCCAAAACATTCAGTACTTC.

CDR3 protein: CSVASGTYEQYF. The DNA of the CDR3 is TGCAGCGTTGCCAGCGGTACCTACGAGCAGTACTTC. The chain recombines TRBV29-1 with TRBJ2-7; tentative D call: TRBD2 (5 bases). The CDR3 is made up of 12 amino acids. CDR1 and CDR2 from the germline V gene are SQVTM and ANQGSEA. Trimming removed 4 bases from V and 2 bases from J, with 9 bases in between.

CDR3 in amino acids: CAWSLGAGGNTIYF. CDR3 DNA sequence: TGTGCCTGGAGTCTGGGGGCAGGAGGAAACACCATATATTTT. V is TRBV30 and J is TRBJ1-3; a possible D gene is TRBD1 (6 bases). The CDR3 spans 14 residues. The V end lost 2 bases, the J end lost 4 bases, and 12 bases lay between the germline ends. Germline V lookup: CDR1 GTSNPN, CDR2 SVGIG (reference sequence).

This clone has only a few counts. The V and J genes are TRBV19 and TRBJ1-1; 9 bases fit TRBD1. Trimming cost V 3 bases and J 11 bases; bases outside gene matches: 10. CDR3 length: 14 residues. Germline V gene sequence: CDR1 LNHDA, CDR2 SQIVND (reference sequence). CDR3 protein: CASSILSGTGIAFF. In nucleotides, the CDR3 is TGTGCCAGTAGTATTTTGTCCGGGACAGGGATTGCTTTCTTT.

DNA of the CDR3: TGTGCCAGCTCACCATTCGAAAGGAGAGAAGCTTTCTTT. This encodes CASSPFERREAFF. V gene TRBV18 combines with J gene TRBJ1-1; no definite D call. The CDR3 consists of 13 residues. Trimming took off 2 bases at V and 8 bases at J, with 12 bases between the two ends. Germline V gene lookup returns CDR1 KGHSH and CDR2 LQKENI.

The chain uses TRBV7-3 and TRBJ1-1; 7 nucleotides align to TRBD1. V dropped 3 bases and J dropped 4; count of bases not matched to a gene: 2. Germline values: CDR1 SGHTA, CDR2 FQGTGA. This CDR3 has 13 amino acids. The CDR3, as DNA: TGTGCCAGCAGCTTCGACAGGGCCACTGAAGCTTTCTTT. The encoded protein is CASSFDRATEAFF.

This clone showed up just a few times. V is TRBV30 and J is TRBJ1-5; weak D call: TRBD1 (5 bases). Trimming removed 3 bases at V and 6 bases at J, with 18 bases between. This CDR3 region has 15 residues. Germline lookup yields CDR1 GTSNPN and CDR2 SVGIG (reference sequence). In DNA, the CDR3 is TGTGCCTGGAGCAAGACTTCGGGGGATGGTCAGCCCCAGCATTTT. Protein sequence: CAWSKTSGDGQPQHF.

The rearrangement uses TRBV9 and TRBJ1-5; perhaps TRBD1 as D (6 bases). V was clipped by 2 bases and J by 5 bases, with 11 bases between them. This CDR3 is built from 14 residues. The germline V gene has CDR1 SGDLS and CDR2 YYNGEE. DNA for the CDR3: TGTGCCAGCAGCGTGGGGGCGGGCGATCAGCCCCAGCATTTT. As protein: CASSVGAGDQPQHF.

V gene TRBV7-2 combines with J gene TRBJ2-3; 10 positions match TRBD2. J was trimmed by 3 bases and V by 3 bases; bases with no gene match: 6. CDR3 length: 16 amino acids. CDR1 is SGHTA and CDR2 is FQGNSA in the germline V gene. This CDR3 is CASSLGLAGDTDTQYF. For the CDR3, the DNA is TGTGCCAGCAGCTTGGGGCTAGCGGGGGATACAGATACGCAGTATTTT.

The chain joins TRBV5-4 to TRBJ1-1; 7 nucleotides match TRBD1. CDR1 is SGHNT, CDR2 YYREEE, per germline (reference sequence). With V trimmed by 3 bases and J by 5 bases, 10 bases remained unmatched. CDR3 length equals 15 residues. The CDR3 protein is CASSSRTGIDTEAFF. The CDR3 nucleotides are TGTGCCAGCAGCTCCCGGACAGGAATAGATACTGAAGCTTTCTTT.

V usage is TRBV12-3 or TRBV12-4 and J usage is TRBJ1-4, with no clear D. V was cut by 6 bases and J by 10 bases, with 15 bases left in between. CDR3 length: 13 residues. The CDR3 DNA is TGTGCCAGCAGCACGGGTCGGTGGGGAAAACTGTTTTTT. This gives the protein CASSTGRWGKLFF.

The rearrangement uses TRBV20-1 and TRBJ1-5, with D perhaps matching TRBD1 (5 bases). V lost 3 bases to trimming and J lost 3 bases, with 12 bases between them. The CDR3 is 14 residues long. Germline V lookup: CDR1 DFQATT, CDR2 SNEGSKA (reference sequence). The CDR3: CSASPGRYNQPQHF. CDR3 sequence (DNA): TGCAGTGCTAGTCCGGGACGGTACAATCAGCCCCAGCATTTT.

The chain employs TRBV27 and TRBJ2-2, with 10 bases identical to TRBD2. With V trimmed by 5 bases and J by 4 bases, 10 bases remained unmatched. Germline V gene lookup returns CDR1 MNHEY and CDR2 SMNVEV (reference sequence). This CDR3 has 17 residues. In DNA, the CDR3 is TGTGCCAGCAGTCCCATGCCTAGCGGGGGAGTCACCGGGGAGCTGTTTTTT. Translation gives CASSPMPSGGVTGELFF.

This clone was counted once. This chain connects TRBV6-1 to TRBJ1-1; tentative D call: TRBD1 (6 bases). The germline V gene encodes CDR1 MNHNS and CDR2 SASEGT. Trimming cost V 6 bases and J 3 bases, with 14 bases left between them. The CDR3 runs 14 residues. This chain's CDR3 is CASSWGQEDTEAFF. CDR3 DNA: TGTGCCAGCAGCTGGGGACAAGAGGACACTGAAGCTTTCTTT.

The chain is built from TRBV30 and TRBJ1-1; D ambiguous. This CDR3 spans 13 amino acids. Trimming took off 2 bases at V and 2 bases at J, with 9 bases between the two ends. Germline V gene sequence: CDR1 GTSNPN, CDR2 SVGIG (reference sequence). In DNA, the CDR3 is TGTGCCTGGAGTCGCCCAGAAAACACTGAAGCTTTCTTT. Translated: CAWSRPENTEAFF.

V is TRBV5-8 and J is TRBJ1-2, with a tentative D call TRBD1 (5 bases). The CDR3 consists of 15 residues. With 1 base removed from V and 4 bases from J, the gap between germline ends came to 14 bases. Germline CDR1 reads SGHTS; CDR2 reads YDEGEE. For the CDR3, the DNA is TGTGCCAGCAGCTTGCCTGGGGCCGATATCTATGGCTACACCTTC. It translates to CASSLPGADIYGYTF.

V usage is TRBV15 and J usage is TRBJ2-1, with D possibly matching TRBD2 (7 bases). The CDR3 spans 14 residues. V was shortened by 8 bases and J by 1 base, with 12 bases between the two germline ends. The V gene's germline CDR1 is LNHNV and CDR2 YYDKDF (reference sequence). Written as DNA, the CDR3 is TGTGCCACCGACGGGGGGACATCCTACAATGAGCAGTTCTTC. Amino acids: CATDGGTSYNEQFF.

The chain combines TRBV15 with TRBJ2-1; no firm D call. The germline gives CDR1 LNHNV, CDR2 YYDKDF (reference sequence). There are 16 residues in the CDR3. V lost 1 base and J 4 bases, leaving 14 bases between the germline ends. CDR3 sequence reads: CATSRAYAVIYNEQFF. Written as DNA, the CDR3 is TGTGCCACCAGCAGAGCATATGCCGTGATTTACAATGAGCAGTTCTTC. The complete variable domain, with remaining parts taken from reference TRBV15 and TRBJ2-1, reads DAMVIQNPRYQVTQFGKPVTLSCSQTLNHNVMYWYQQKSSQAPKLLFHYYDKDFNNEADTPDNFQSRRPNTSFCFLDIRSPGLGDTAMYLCATSRAYAVIYNEQFFGPGTRLTVL.

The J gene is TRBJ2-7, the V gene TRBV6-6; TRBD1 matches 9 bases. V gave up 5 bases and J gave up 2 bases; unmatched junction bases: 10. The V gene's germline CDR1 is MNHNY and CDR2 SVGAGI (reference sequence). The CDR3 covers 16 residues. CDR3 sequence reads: CASSPPGQGQTYEQYF. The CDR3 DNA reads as TGTGCCAGCAGTCCTCCGGGACAGGGACAGACCTACGAGCAGTACTTC.

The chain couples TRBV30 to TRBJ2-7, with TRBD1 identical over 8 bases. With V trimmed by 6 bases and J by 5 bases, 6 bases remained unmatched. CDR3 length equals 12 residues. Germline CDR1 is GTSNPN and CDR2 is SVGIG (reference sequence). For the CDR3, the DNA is TGTGCCTGTTCGACAGGGGCCCACGAGCAGTACTTC. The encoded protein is CACSTGAHEQYF. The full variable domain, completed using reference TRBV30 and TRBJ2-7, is SQTIHQWPATLVQPVGSPLSLECTVEGTSNPNLYWYRQAAGRGLQLLFYSVGIGQISSEVPQNLSASRPQDRQFILSSKKLLLSDSGFYLCACSTGAHEQYFGPGTRLTVT.

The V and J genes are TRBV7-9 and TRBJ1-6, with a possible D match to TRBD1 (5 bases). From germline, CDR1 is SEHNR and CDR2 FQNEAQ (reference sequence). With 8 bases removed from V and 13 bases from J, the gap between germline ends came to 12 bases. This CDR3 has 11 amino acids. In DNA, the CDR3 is TGTGCCAGCGGTCTCGACAGTCCCCTCCACTTT. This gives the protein CASGLDSPLHF.

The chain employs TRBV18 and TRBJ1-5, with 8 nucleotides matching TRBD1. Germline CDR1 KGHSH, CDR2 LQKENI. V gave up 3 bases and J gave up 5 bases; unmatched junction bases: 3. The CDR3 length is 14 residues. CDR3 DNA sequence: TGTGCCAGCTCACCTCAGGGGGCTGATCAGCCCCAGCATTTT. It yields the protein CASSPQGADQPQHF.

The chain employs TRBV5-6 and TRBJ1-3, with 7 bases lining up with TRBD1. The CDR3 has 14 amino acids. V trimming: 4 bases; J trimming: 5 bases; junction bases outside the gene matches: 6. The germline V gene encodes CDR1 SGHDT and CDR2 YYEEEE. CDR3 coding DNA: TGTGCCAGCAGCCCCGGGACAGCAAGAAACACCATATATTTT. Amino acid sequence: CASSPGTARNTIYF.